What follows are 29 T cell receptor beta chains derived from one specimen sequenced in a study of metastatic and nonmetastatic thyroid tumors. Thyroid surgery was preceded by no treatment in any patient. From the PCR reads, TCRdb re-called clones with MiXCR. Here the sample spans approximately 25,000 clones, more than 25% being singletons. The sample comprised blood. All receptors come from a male donor with papillary thyroid cancer or a benign thyroid nodule (not recorded which). Some clones in this sample may be carry-over from other donors' samples.

J is TRBJ2-3 and V is TRBV24-1; TRBD1 is a possible D gene (6 bases). The CDR3 runs 17 residues. The V end was cut by 5 bases, the J end by 5 bases, with 22 bases between. Germline lookup yields CDR1 KGHDR and CDR2 SFDVKD. The CDR3 bases are TGTGCCACCAGTGTTCCCTCGTGGGGTAGCAGGGGAGATACGCAGTATTTT. It is translated as CATSVPSWGSRGDTQYF.

By its share, this clone is medium-sized. The genes are TRBV19 and TRBJ2-7; 7 bases line up with TRBD2. The V segment lost 10 bases and the J segment 5 bases; nucleotides outside the gene matches: 11. The CDR3 has 13 residues. Germline assignment: CDR1 LNHDA and CDR2 SQIVND (reference sequence). The CDR3 DNA reads TGTGCCACCAGTCTGGTGGGGAGGGACGAGCAGTACTTC. Translated, it gives CATSLVGRDEQYF.

This clone has ten or more counts. The chain carries TRBV20-1 and TRBJ2-5; D possibly corresponds to TRBD2 (6 bases). This CDR3 has 13 residues. Trimming took off 6 bases at V and 5 bases at J, with 16 bases between the two ends. Germline-derived CDR1 and CDR2 are DFQATT and SNEGSKA (reference sequence). The DNA of the CDR3 is TGCAGTGCCGCCGGGGAGGCCGGGGAGACCCAGTACTTC. Translated: CSAAGEAGETQYF.

This clone was observed a handful of times. Given a much more abundant clone one base away, this may be a read error. In DNA, the CDR3 is TGTGCCAGCAGTCCCCCAGGGTTGGAGACCCAGTACTTC. This codes for CASSPPGLETQYF. The gene calls are TRBV2 and TRBJ2-5; D might be TRBD1 (5 bases). This CDR3 has 13 residues. Per the germline V gene, CDR1 is SNHLY and CDR2 is FYNNEI. Trimming took off 5 bases at V and 5 bases at J, with 12 bases between the two ends.

The chain couples TRBV10-3 to TRBJ1-5, with 8 positions matching TRBD1. CDR3 size: 14 residues. Unmatched junction bases numbered 6, after V lost 11 bases and J lost 0 bases. CDR1 and CDR2 (germline): ENHRY, SYGVKD. CDR3 sequence reads: CAGGTGDSNQPQHF. DNA of the CDR3: TGTGCCGGGGGGACAGGAGATAGCAATCAGCCCCAGCATTTT.

This clone has a count of ten or more. The rearrangement uses TRBV20-1 and TRBJ2-5; TRBD2 aligns across 9 bases. Germline V gene lookup returns CDR1 DFQATT and CDR2 SNEGSKA (reference sequence). CDR3 size: 15 residues. The J segment lost 7 bases and the V segment lost 5 bases, leaving 14 bases of the junction unmatched. CDR3 amino acids: CSAGGGRAVRMTQYF. The CDR3 nucleotides are TGCAGTGCTGGGGGCGGGAGGGCCGTCCGGATGACCCAGTACTTC.

This clone was seen more than once but under ten times. CDR3 in amino acids: CASSETVGADTQYF. As DNA, the CDR3 is TGCGCCAGCAGTGAGACTGTGGGGGCCGATACGCAGTATTTT. V usage is TRBV10-1 and J usage is TRBJ2-3, with D maybe TRBD1 (6 bases). CDR1 WNHNN and CDR2 SYGVQD come from the germline V gene (reference sequence). This CDR3 spans 14 amino acids. Deletions cut 2 bases from V and 6 bases from J, with 12 bases between.

This clone was detected many times. The genes are TRBV7-9 and TRBJ2-5; D is unresolved. This CDR3 contains 11 residues. Trimming stripped 0 bases from V and 7 bases from J, with 3 bases between. Germline CDR1 reads SEHNR; CDR2 reads FQNEAQ (reference sequence). This chain's CDR3 is CASSLAVTQYF. Here the CDR3 DNA reads TGTGCCAGCAGCTTAGCGGTGACCCAGTACTTC.

V gene TRBV6-5 combines with J gene TRBJ2-1, with D possibly TRBD1 on 5 matching bases. Trimming stripped 0 bases from V and 0 bases from J, with 12 bases between. CDR1 and CDR2 from the germline V gene are MNHEY and SVGAGI. The length of the CDR3 is 17 residues. For the CDR3, the DNA is TGTGCCAGCAGTTACTCGGAAGGGGTGAACTCCTACAATGAGCAGTTCTTC. This sequence encodes CASSYSEGVNSYNEQFF.

This clone came up many times. The rearrangement links TRBV9 to TRBJ2-2; D is unclear. The CDR3 totals 12 residues. Trimming pared 2 bases from V and 6 bases from J, leaving 5 bases between. The V gene's germline CDR1 is SGDLS and CDR2 YYNGEE. The CDR3: CASSVEPGELFF. The DNA for the CDR3 is TGTGCCAGCAGCGTCGAACCCGGGGAGCTGTTTTTT.

Remarks on this clone: This may arise from a read error, as a much more abundant clone is one base away. The CDR3 here is CASSSGVTQYF. The CDR3 nucleotides read TGTGCCAGCAGCTCAGGGGTGACCCAGTACTTC. The chain recombines TRBV7-9 with TRBJ2-5; possibly TRBD1 for D (6 bases). The germline CDR1 and CDR2 sequences are SEHNR and FQNEAQ (reference sequence). The ends were cut back, 4 bases at V and 7 bases at J, with 7 bases in the middle. The CDR3 is made up of 11 amino acids.

This clone was detected many times. The rearrangement links TRBV7-9 to TRBJ1-2; D is unresolved. Germline V lookup: CDR1 SEHNR, CDR2 FQNEAQ (reference sequence). This CDR3 has 16 residues. The V and J ends lost 5 bases and 1 base respectively, with 17 bases between them. The CDR3 region has the DNA TGTGCCAGCAGCCCCCTTCGACGAAGTGTTAACTATGGCTACACCTTC. Amino acid sequence: CASSPLRRSVNYGYTF.

The table lists this clone with many counts. This chain connects TRBV27 to TRBJ2-2; D is unclear. Germline V gene lookup returns CDR1 MNHEY and CDR2 SMNVEV (reference sequence). The CDR3 covers 14 residues. V lost 0 bases, J lost 6 bases, and 8 bases lay in between. The CDR3 sequence: CASSLSGQPGELFF. CDR3 DNA sequence: TGTGCCAGCAGTTTATCAGGCCAGCCCGGGGAGCTGTTTTTT.

Remarks on this clone: Germline is not matched at one junction end, which may reflect a read error. V and J are TRBV28 and TRBJ1-2, with 8 bases that match TRBD1. The CDR3 is 14 amino acids. CDR1 is MDHEN, CDR2 SYDVKM, per germline. DNA for the CDR3: TGTGCCAGCCGTTCCGGACAGGGCCACTATGGCTCCACCTTC. This sequence encodes CASRSGQGHYGSTF.

Worth noting for this clone: At one boundary the junction diverges from the germline segment, which might be a read error. The V and J genes are TRBV20-1 and TRBJ2-2; 14 nucleotides match TRBD2. Looked up from germline, CDR1 is DFQATT and CDR2 is SNEGSKA (reference sequence). This CDR3 is 15 amino acids long. The CDR3 is CIARLAGGPTGELFF. The DNA of the CDR3 is TGCATTGCTCGACTAGCGGGGGGGCCCACCGGGGAGCTGTTTTTT.

The chain uses TRBV7-9 and TRBJ1-2; 8 bases map to TRBD1. The CDR3 is made up of 13 amino acids. The germline CDR1 and CDR2 sequences are SEHNR and FQNEAQ (reference sequence). J lost 3 bases, V lost 5 bases, and 2 bases had no gene match. The DNA for the CDR3 is TGTGCCAGCAGCCCGGGACAGGACTATGGCTACACCTTC. Translation: CASSPGQDYGYTF.

Ten or more counts support this clone. Other DNA sequences within the sample encode an identical CDR3. The V call is TRBV4-2, the J call TRBJ2-7; 10 bases are shared with TRBD2. Trimming cost V 4 bases and J 7 bases; bases outside gene matches: 16. The CDR3 is made up of 17 amino acids. CDR1 LGHNA and CDR2 YNFKEQ come from the germline V gene. The CDR3, as DNA: TGTGCCAGCAGCCTATTCCGGACTAGCGGACCTCGCTCAGAGCAGTACTTC. This translates into CASSLFRTSGPRSEQYF.

This clone has a count of ten or more. The CDR3 region has the DNA TGTGCCAGCAAGCCTAGCTCCTACAATGAGCAGTTCTTC. It translates to CASKPSSYNEQFF. V is TRBV6-1 and J is TRBJ2-1; D is uncertain. V was shortened by 7 bases and J by 0 bases, with 7 bases between the two germline ends. Germline values: CDR1 MNHNS, CDR2 SASEGT. There are 13 residues in the CDR3.

Ten or more counts support this clone. This may be a read error: a much more frequent sequence differs by one nucleotide. At the DNA level, this CDR3 is encoded by other sequences in the same sample as well. This chain uses TRBV5-1 with TRBJ2-2; TRBD2 agrees at 14 bases. The CDR3 totals 18 residues. Germline trimming cut 6 bases from V and 2 bases from J; bases unmatched to any gene: 9. CDR1 is SGHRS, CDR2 YFSETQ, per germline. The CDR3 DNA reads TGCGCCAGCAAACGAGGACTAGCGGGAGGAAAAAACACCGGGGAGCTGTTTTTT. Translation: CASKRGLAGGKNTGELFF.

This clone was detected a few times. This chain connects TRBV6-1 to TRBJ2-3; TRBD2 might be the D (6 bases). The germline V gene has CDR1 MNHNS and CDR2 SASEGT. Trimming stripped 4 bases from V and 0 bases from J, with 11 bases between. The CDR3 consists of 15 residues. The CDR3 is CASSGGVLSTDTQYF. CDR3 nucleotides: TGTGCCAGCAGTGGGGGGGTACTGAGCACAGATACGCAGTATTTT.

The chain links TRBV5-1 to TRBJ2-1; D ambiguous. The CDR3 loop spans 12 amino acids. The germline CDR1 and CDR2 sequences are SGHRS and YFSETQ. Trimming removed 0 bases at V and 6 bases at J, with 4 bases between. The CDR3 DNA follows: TGCGCCAGCAGCTTGGGTCCCAATGAGCAGTTCTTC. Residues: CASSLGPNEQFF.

The CDR3 here is CASRPSSGEIQTGELFF. CDR3 DNA: TGTGCCAGCAGGCCCTCGTCCGGGGAAATCCAAACAGGGGAGCTGTTTTTT. V gene TRBV2 combines with J gene TRBJ2-2, with TRBD2 as a possible D gene (5 bases). The CDR3 contains 17 residues. V dropped 6 bases and J dropped 8 bases, with 25 bases sitting between them. CDR1 is SNHLY and CDR2 is FYNNEI in the germline V gene.

At least ten counts were recorded for this clone. The chain has TRBV5-5 and TRBJ1-4; D not certain. CDR1 and CDR2 (germline): SGHKS, YYEKEE (reference sequence). V was pared by 0 bases and J by 8 bases, with 5 bases between. The CDR3 totals 12 residues. DNA of the CDR3: TGTGCCAGCAGCTTGGGACTCGAAAAACTGTTTTTT. It translates to CASSLGLEKLFF.

At least ten counts were recorded for this clone. The J gene is TRBJ2-1, the V gene TRBV20-1; D is undetermined. Looked up from germline, CDR1 is DFQATT and CDR2 is SNEGSKA (reference sequence). CDR3 length: 12 residues. Trimming shortened V by 3 bases and J by 6 bases, and 9 bases separated the two germline ends. The CDR3 DNA is TGCAGTGCTAGGGACCATCCCAATGAGCAGTTCTTC. As protein: CSARDHPNEQFF.

As concerns this clone: The CDR3 ends on some other residue instead of the conserved phenylalanine or tryptophan, so this is likely a read error. This chain connects TRBV24-1 to TRBJ1-1, with a weak D call TRBD1 (5 bases). This CDR3 comprises 13 residues. The germline V gene encodes CDR1 KGHDR and CDR2 SFDVKD. In nucleotides, the CDR3 is TGTGCCACGAGTGATCCTGGGGGTGGCGGAGCTTTCCTT. Protein product: CATSDPGGGGAFL.

This clone came up many times. The rearrangement uses TRBV24-1 and TRBJ2-7; 7 bases match TRBD2. Germline CDR1 KGHDR, CDR2 SFDVKD. V shed 12 bases and J 0 bases; nucleotides not matched to a gene: 7. The CDR3 contains 13 residues. CDR3: CARTGGSSYEQYF. CDR3 nucleotides: TGTGCCCGGACCGGCGGGAGCTCCTACGAGCAGTACTTC.

This clone was found a few times. J is TRBJ1-2 and V is TRBV12-5; D is undetermined. Trimming pared 3 bases from V and 10 bases from J, leaving 15 bases between. This CDR3 spans 13 amino acids. Germline lookup yields CDR1 LGHNT and CDR2 FRNRAP. Written as DNA, the CDR3 is TGTGCTAGTGGTTTTGTAACGCACCTTGCCTACACCTTC. Protein product: CASGFVTHLAYTF.

This clone was counted at least ten times. The V call is TRBV6-2 or TRBV6-3, the J call TRBJ2-2; 12 bases align to TRBD2. Germline assignment: CDR1 MNHEY and CDR2 SVGEGT. With V trimmed by 6 bases and J by 7 bases, 6 bases remained unmatched. The CDR3 totals 15 residues. As DNA, the CDR3 is TGTGCCAGCAGACTGACTAGCGGGAGTCTCGGGGAGCTGTTTTTT. Protein: CASRLTSGSLGELFF.

This clone was seen many times. The chain uses TRBV5-4 and TRBJ2-7, with TRBD1 matching 7 bases. The trim removed 9 bases at V and 7 bases at J, leaving 16 bases unmatched. CDR1 and CDR2 (germline): SGHNT, YYREEE (reference sequence). The CDR3 length is 14 residues. The CDR3 protein is CATSETQGLDEQYF. The CDR3 nucleotides are TGTGCCACCTCAGAAACACAGGGGCTTGATGAGCAGTACTTC.